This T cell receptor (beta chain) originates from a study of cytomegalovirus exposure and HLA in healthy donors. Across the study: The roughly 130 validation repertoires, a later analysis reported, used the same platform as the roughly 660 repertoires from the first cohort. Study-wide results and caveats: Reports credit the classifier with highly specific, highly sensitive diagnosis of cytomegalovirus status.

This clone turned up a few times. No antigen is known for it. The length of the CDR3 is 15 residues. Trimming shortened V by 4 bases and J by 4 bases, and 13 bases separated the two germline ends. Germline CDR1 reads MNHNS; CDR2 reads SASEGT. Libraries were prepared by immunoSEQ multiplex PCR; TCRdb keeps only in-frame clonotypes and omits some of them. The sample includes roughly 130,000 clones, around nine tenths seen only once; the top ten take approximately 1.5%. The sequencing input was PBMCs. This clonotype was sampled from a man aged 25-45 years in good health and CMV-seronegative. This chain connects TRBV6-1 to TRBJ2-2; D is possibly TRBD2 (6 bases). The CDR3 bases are TGTGCCAGCAGTGTTGGCGGGAAGGGCACCGGGGAGCTGTTTTTT. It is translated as CASSVGGKGTGELFF.